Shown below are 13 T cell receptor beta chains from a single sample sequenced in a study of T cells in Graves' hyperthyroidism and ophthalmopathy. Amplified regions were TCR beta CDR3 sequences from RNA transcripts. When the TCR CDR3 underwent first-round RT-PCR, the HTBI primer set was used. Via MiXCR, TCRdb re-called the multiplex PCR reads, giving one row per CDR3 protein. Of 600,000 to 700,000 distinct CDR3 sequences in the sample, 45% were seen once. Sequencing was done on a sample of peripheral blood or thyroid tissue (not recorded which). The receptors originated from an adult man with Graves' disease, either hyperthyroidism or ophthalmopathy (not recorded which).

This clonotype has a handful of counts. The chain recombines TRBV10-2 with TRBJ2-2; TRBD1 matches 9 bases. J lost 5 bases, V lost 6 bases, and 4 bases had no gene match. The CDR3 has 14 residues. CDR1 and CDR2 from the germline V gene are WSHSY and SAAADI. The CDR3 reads CASSHRGQTGELFF. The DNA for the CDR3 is TGCGCCAGCAGCCACAGGGGGCAAACCGGGGAGCTGTTTTTT.

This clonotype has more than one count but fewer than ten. CDR3 DNA: TGCAGTGCTAACGATGTGGATCGGGGAACGGCTTACACTGAAGCTTTCTTT. Its protein is CSANDVDRGTAYTEAFF. The gene calls are TRBV20-1 and TRBJ1-1; D ambiguous. V lost 4 bases, J lost 3 bases, and 24 bases lay in between. Germline lookup yields CDR1 DFQATT and CDR2 SNEGSKA (reference sequence). This CDR3 comprises 17 residues.

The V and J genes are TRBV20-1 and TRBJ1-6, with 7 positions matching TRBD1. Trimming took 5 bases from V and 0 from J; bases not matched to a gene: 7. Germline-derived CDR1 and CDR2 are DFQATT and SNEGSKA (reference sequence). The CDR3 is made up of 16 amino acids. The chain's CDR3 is CSAPIQGSSYNSPLHF. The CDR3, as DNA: TGCAGTGCTCCAATACAGGGGAGCTCCTATAATTCACCCCTCCACTTT.

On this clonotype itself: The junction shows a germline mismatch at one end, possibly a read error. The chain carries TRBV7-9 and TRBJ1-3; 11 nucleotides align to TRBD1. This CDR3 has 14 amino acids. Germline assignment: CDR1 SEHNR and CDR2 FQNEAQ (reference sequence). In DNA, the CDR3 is TGCGCCAGCAGCCAAGCCGGGACAGGGGGACCTGAGCTGTTT. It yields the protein CASSQAGTGGPELF.

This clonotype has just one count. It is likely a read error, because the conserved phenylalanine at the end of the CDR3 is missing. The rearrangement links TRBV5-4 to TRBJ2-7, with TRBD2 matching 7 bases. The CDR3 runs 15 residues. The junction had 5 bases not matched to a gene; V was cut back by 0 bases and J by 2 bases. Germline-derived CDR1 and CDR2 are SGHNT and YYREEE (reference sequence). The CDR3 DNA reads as TGTGCCAGCAGCTTGGGACTAGCTCCAGCCTACGAGCAGTACCTC. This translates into CASSLGLAPAYEQYL.

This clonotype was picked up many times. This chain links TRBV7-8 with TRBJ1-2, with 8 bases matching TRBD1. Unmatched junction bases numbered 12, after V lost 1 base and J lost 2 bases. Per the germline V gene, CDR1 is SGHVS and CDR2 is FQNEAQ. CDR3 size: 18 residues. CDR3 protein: CASSLDRRTGHANYGYTF. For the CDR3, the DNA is TGTGCCAGCAGCTTAGATCGGAGGACAGGGCACGCCAACTATGGCTACACCTTC.

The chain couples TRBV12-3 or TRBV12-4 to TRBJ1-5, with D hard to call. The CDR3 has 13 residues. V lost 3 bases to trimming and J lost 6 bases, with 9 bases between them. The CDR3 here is CASSFISGQPQHF. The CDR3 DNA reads TGTGCCAGCAGTTTTATTTCCGGTCAGCCCCAGCATTTT.

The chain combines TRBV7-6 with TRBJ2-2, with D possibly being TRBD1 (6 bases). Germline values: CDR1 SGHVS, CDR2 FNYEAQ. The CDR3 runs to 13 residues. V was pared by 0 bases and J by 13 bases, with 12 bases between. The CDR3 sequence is CASSLAGGRGLFF. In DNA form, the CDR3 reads TGTGCCAGCAGCTTAGCTGGAGGCAGGGGGCTGTTTTTT.

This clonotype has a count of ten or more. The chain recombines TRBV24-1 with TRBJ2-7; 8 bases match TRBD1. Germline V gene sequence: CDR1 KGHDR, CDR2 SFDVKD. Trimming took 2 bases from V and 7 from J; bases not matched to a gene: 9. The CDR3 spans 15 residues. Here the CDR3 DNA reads TGTGCCACCAGTGATTCTACGGACAGGGATGAGGAGCAGTACTTC. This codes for CATSDSTDRDEEQYF.

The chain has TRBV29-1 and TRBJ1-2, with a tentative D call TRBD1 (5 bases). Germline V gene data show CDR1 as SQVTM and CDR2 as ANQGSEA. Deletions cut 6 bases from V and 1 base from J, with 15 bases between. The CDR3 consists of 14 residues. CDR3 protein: CSVDSGGVNYGYTF. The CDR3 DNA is TGCAGCGTCGACTCCGGGGGGGTTAACTATGGCTACACCTTC.

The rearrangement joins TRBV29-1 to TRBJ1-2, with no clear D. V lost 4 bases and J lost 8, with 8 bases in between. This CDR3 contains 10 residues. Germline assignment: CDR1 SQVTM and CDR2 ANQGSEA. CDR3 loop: CSVGLGGYTF. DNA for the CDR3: TGCAGCGTTGGGCTCGGGGGCTACACCTTC.

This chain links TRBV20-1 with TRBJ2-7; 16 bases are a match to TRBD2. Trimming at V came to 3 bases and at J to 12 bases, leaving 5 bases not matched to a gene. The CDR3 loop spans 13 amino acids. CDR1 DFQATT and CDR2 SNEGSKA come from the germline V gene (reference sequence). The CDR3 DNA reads TGCAGTGCTAGGGGACTAGCGGGAGGGCCGCGGTACTTC. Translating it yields CSARGLAGGPRYF.

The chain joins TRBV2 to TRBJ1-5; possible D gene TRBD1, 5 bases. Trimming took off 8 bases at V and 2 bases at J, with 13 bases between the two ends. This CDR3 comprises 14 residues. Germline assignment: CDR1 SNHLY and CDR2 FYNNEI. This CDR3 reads CASGPGPGNQPQHF. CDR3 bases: TGTGCCAGCGGACCGGGACCGGGCAATCAGCCCCAGCATTTT. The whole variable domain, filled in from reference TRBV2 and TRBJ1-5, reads EPEVTQTPSHQVTQMGQEVILRCVPISNHLYFYWYRQILGQKVEFLVSFYNNEISEKSEIFDDQFSVERPDGSNFTLKIRSTKLEDSAMYFCASGPGPGNQPQHFGDGTRLSIL.